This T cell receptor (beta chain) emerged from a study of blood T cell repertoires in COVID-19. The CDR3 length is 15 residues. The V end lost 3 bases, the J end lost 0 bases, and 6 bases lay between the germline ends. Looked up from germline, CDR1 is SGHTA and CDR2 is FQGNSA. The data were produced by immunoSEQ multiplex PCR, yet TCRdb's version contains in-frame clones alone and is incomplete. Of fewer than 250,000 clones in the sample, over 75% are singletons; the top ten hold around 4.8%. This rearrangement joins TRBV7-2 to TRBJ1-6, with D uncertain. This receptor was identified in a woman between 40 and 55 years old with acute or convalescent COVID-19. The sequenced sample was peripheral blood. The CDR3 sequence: CASSFRSSYNSPLHF. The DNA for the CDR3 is TGTGCCAGCAGCTTTAGAAGCTCCTATAATTCACCCCTCCACTTT.